This note documents a single TCR beta chain sequence. Antigen specificity is unknown. Germline V gene sequence: CDR1 MNHNS, CDR2 SASEGT. This CDR3 contains 10 residues. This sample was taken from a study of a mutant IDH1 vaccine in newly diagnosed glioma. Turning to the study itself: Receipt of radiotherapy, temozolomide, or both preceded the study, and most received both. V12 took place at week 35, and V13 at week 47.

Here immunoSEQ multiplex PCR was the method, and the copy in TCRdb shows in-frame clones only, minus some. Counted here are approximately 43,000 clones, 85% to 90% occurring once; the ten biggest clones make up roughly 1.5%. Regarding time point: week 35, safety follow-up. Each vaccine dose was 300 ug of mutant IDH1 20-mer peptide, with topical imiquimod. The receptor was isolated from a man in his forties with glioma. V and J are TRBV6-1 and TRBJ2-7; D tentatively reads TRBD1 or TRBD2 (6 bases each). Here the sequenced sample was PBMCs, taken from a glioma patient whose treatment included an IDH1 peptide vaccine. CDR3 in amino acids: CASSGGTPSV. The CDR3 DNA reads TGTGCCAGCAGTGGCGGGACACCGTCCGTC.